The 26 T cell receptor beta chains reported below all come from one sample, sequenced in a study of T cell repertoires in cytomegalovirus infection (dated by TCRdb to between 2018 and 2020). This specimen's treatment or condition label, interpreted: in vitro stimulation with specific CMV peptide epitopes to enrich CMV-specific T cells. TCRdb records Illumina HiSeq 1500 as the sequencer. TCRdb reran the public reads through fastp at Q25 and MiXCR, keeping productive beta chains. CDR3 protein sequences are deduplicated, and each keeps its most common genes and DNA. Recorded for this sample are about 920,000 distinct CDR3 sequences; roughly 30% of them occurred a single time. The biggest ten clones account for 11% to 15% of the sample. These TCRs are of unknown antigen specificity. The input for sequencing was cultured CD8+ T cells from PBMCs, taken from culture after CMV antigen stimulation. The receptors here all came from a human donor in good health (CMV status not recorded). Some clones in this sample may be carry-over from other donors' samples.

This rearrangement joins TRBV7-2 to TRBJ2-5; 9 nucleotides agree with TRBD2. The junction had 3 bases not matched to a gene; V was cut back by 3 bases and J by 1 base. This CDR3 is built from 15 residues. Germline CDR1 reads SGHTA; CDR2 reads FQGNSA. CDR3 sequence reads: CASSFSGGIQETQYF. The CDR3 DNA follows: TGTGCCAGCAGCTTTAGCGGGGGCATCCAAGAGACCCAGTACTTC.

This clonotype has more than one count but fewer than ten. The CDR3 DNA reads TGCGCCAGCAGCCAAAGACTAGTTAGTACAGATACGCAGTATTTT. It yields the protein CASSQRLVSTDTQYF. The V call is TRBV4-1, the J call TRBJ2-3, with D possibly being TRBD2 (6 bases). Germline CDR1 reads MGHRA; CDR2 reads YSYEKL. The ends were cut back, 2 bases at V and 3 bases at J, with 12 bases in the middle. This CDR3 comprises 15 residues.

This clonotype turned up a few times. The chain has TRBV12-3 or TRBV12-4 and TRBJ1-2; possibly TRBD1 for D (6 bases). V was clipped by 8 bases and J by 4 bases, with 14 bases between them. The CDR3 consists of 13 residues. CDR3 amino acids: CASLWGGGYGYTF. The DNA of the CDR3 is TGTGCCAGCCTGTGGGGGGGCGGCTATGGCTACACCTTC.

This clonotype came up many times. The gene calls are TRBV7-6 and TRBJ2-5; the D gene could be TRBD1 or TRBD2 (6 bases each). This CDR3 spans 14 amino acids. V lost 1 base and J 5 bases, leaving 11 bases between the germline ends. Germline loops: CDR1 SGHVS, CDR2 FNYEAQ. The CDR3 nucleotides read TGTGCCAGCAGCTTAGGAGGGGGGCCGGAGACCCAGTACTTC. Its translation: CASSLGGGPETQYF. Full variable domain (outside the CDR3, taken from reference TRBV7-6 and TRBJ2-5): GAGVSQSPRYKVTKRGQDVALRCDPISGHVSLYWYRQALGQGPEFLTYFNYEAQQDKSGLPNDRFSAERPEGSISTLTIQRTEQRDSAMYRCASSLGGGPETQYFGPGTRLLVL.

This clonotype has more than one count but fewer than ten. The chain uses TRBV12-5 and TRBJ1-1, with D possibly matching TRBD1 (5 bases). V shed 3 bases and J shed 3 bases, with 17 bases lying between them. The CDR3 length is 16 residues. CDR1 is LGHNT, CDR2 FRNRAP, per germline. This chain's CDR3 is CASGFTKGREDTEAFF. The CDR3 DNA sequence: TGTGCTAGTGGTTTTACCAAGGGACGGGAGGACACTGAAGCTTTCTTT.

This clonotype was recorded a few times. This chain joins TRBV27 and TRBJ1-2; the D gene is possibly TRBD1 (6 bases). Germline V CDR1 and CDR2: MNHEY, SMNVEV (reference sequence). The CDR3 length is 15 residues. V dropped 3 bases and J dropped 5 bases, with 16 bases sitting between them. The chain's CDR3 is CASSFSRGGLYGYTF. The DNA of the CDR3 is TGTGCCAGCAGTTTTAGCAGGGGTGGGCTTTATGGCTACACCTTC.

Worth noting for this clonotype: No conserved phenylalanine or tryptophan ends this CDR3, so it is likely a read error. The chain couples TRBV28 to TRBJ1-5, with TRBD1 matching 8 bases. This CDR3 spans 18 amino acids. The V and J ends lost 6 bases and 0 bases, in that order; junction bases with no gene match: 13. Germline CDR1 reads MDHEN; CDR2 reads SYDVKM. CDR3 DNA sequence: TGTGCCAGCAGGAAGCCGGGACAGGAATACTATAGCAATCAGCCCCAGCATATT. Its translation is CASRKPGQEYYSNQPQHI.

Only a few counts were recorded for this clonotype. The chain carries TRBV10-1 and TRBJ1-1, with D tentatively TRBD1 (5 bases). Per the germline V gene, CDR1 is WNHNN and CDR2 is SYGVQD (reference sequence). V shed 0 bases and J shed 6 bases, with 14 bases lying between them. The CDR3 has 15 residues. CDR3 loop: CASSESKGRKAEAFF. CDR3 DNA: TGCGCCAGCAGTGAGTCGAAGGGGAGAAAGGCTGAAGCTTTCTTT.

This clonotype was counted ten times or more. This sequence joins TRBV27 and TRBJ2-4; 7 nucleotides agree with TRBD1. Germline CDR1 and CDR2: MNHEY and SMNVEV (reference sequence). This CDR3 comprises 13 residues. With 3 bases clipped from V and 7 bases from J, the junction kept 3 bases outside the gene matches. The CDR3 bases are TGTGCCAGCAGTTTGGGACAGAGGAACATTCAGTACTTC. Protein sequence: CASSLGQRNIQYF.

The chain recombines TRBV6-5 with TRBJ1-5; D is unclear. The V end lost 0 bases, the J end lost 6 bases, and 6 bases lay between the germline ends. Germline V gene lookup returns CDR1 MNHEY and CDR2 SVGAGI. The CDR3 covers 13 residues. CDR3 region: CASSYSRVQPQHF. In nucleotides, the CDR3 is TGTGCCAGCAGTTACTCTAGGGTTCAGCCCCAGCATTTT.

This chain joins TRBV11-2 and TRBJ1-6; D possibly corresponds to TRBD1 (5 bases). Trimming cost V 0 bases and J 7 bases, with 7 bases left between them. The germline CDR1 and CDR2 sequences are SGHAT and FQNNGV. CDR3 length: 14 residues. For the CDR3, the DNA is TGTGCCAGCAGCTTAGAACACAGGAATTCACCCCTCCACTTT. Translation: CASSLEHRNSPLHF.

The chain joins TRBV4-1 to TRBJ2-1; D is uncertain. The V end lost 4 bases, the J end lost 3 bases, and 10 bases lay between the germline ends. Germline loops: CDR1 MGHRA, CDR2 YSYEKL. The CDR3 covers 14 residues. CDR3 loop: CASSPPLGYNEQFF. In DNA form, the CDR3 reads TGCGCCAGCAGCCCCCCCTTGGGCTACAATGAGCAGTTCTTC.

The chain couples TRBV9 to TRBJ1-1; TRBD1 aligns across 12 bases. This CDR3 is built from 17 residues. V shed 9 bases, J shed 5 bases, and the junction held 17 bases outside the gene matches. Per the germline V gene, CDR1 is SGDLS and CDR2 is YYNGEE. The CDR3 DNA reads as TGTGCCAACTCTCCCTGGCCGGGACAGGGGGCCGGTACTGAAGCTTTCTTT. Residues: CANSPWPGQGAGTEAFF.

This clonotype was counted many times. This chain uses TRBV7-9 with TRBJ2-1; 10 bases are a match to TRBD1. Losses at the gene ends were 5 bases for V and 3 bases for J; bases not matched to a gene: 10. CDR3 size: 17 residues. Germline CDR1 SEHNR, CDR2 FQNEAQ (reference sequence). The CDR3 sequence: CASSPGTGVYNYNEQFF. The DNA of the CDR3 is TGTGCCAGCAGCCCTGGGACAGGGGTCTACAACTACAATGAGCAGTTCTTC.

This clonotype was observed a handful of times. V usage is TRBV7-8 and J usage is TRBJ2-5; D possibly uses TRBD1 or TRBD2 (5 bases each). CDR3 length: 15 residues. Germline lookup yields CDR1 SGHVS and CDR2 FQNEAQ. Between the trimmed V and J ends, which lost 5 bases and 5 bases, there was a span of 18 bases. For the CDR3, the DNA is TGTGCCAGCAGCACCTCCGGGACGGCTTGGGAGACCCAGTACTTC. Its protein product is CASSTSGTAWETQYF.

This clonotype turned up a few times. The rearrangement links TRBV27 to TRBJ1-1, with D hard to call. The germline gives CDR1 MNHEY, CDR2 SMNVEV (reference sequence). V was pared by 1 base and J by 0 bases, with 9 bases between. CDR3 length equals 15 residues. The CDR3 here is CASSLLPGMNTEAFF. The CDR3 nucleotides are TGTGCCAGCAGTTTATTGCCGGGGATGAACACTGAAGCTTTCTTT.

This clonotype has ten or more counts. This sequence joins TRBV12-5 and TRBJ1-1; D call uncertain. V shed 0 bases and J shed 0 bases, with 20 bases lying between them. Germline V gene lookup returns CDR1 LGHNT and CDR2 FRNRAP. The CDR3 covers 19 residues. The CDR3 DNA sequence: TGTGCTAGTGGTTTGGTAGTGTGGGATCGGGGAGGTTTGAACACTGAAGCTTTCTTT. Translated, it gives CASGLVVWDRGGLNTEAFF.

The rearrangement uses TRBV2 and TRBJ2-1, with 9 bases lining up with TRBD1. Germline V gives CDR1 SNHLY, CDR2 FYNNEI. This CDR3 spans 16 amino acids. Trimming took 6 bases from V and 3 from J; bases not matched to a gene: 9. The CDR3 is CASRPPGQGIYNEQFF. In nucleotides, the CDR3 is TGTGCCAGCAGGCCCCCGGGACAGGGTATCTACAATGAGCAGTTCTTC.

V usage is TRBV10-3 and J usage is TRBJ2-1; D unresolved. Trimming took off 9 bases at V and 7 bases at J, with 25 bases between the two ends. Germline V gives CDR1 ENHRY, CDR2 SYGVKD. The CDR3 totals 16 residues. The CDR3 DNA reads as TGTGCCATTCTGCTTTCTTCACGCACTTGGGCGAATGAGCAGTTCTTC. Translating gives CAILLSSRTWANEQFF.

V usage is TRBV27 and J usage is TRBJ1-1, with D tentatively TRBD1 (6 bases). Trimming cost V 2 bases and J 4 bases, with 14 bases left between them. The V gene's germline CDR1 is MNHEY and CDR2 SMNVEV (reference sequence). This CDR3 region has 15 residues. Here the CDR3 reads CASSLTHLGATEAFF. In DNA, the CDR3 is TGTGCCAGCAGTTTAACTCACCTGGGGGCCACTGAAGCTTTCTTT.

V is TRBV6-8 and J is TRBJ2-3; D ambiguous. The CDR3 runs 13 residues. The ends were cut back, 6 bases at V and 2 bases at J, with 9 bases in the middle. The V gene's germline CDR1 is MNHGY and CDR2 SAAAGT. The CDR3 DNA sequence: TGTGCCAGCAGCCGCGGACCCACAGATACGCAGTATTTT. Its protein is CASSRGPTDTQYF.

Details on this clonotype: The missing conserved phenylalanine or tryptophan at the end of this CDR3 makes a read error likely. The chain links TRBV7-4 to TRBJ1-1, with D uncertain. There are 13 residues in the CDR3. V was shortened by 5 bases and J by 7 bases, with 14 bases between the two germline ends. Looked up from germline, CDR1 is SGHVT and CDR2 is SQSDAQ. The DNA for the CDR3 is TGTGCCAGCAGCCAGGCTATGGCAGTTGAAGCTTTCTCT. Translation: CASSQAMAVEAFS.

The gene calls are TRBV19 and TRBJ1-1; possible D gene TRBD1, 5 bases. The V end lost 7 bases, the J end lost 5 bases, and 17 bases lay between the germline ends. This CDR3 is 14 amino acids long. The germline V gene has CDR1 LNHDA and CDR2 SQIVND (reference sequence). As DNA, the CDR3 is TGTGCCAGTAACATAGTGGGGGGTTTTACTGAAGCTTTCTTT. Protein product: CASNIVGGFTEAFF.

This clonotype was seen more than once but under ten times. V and J are TRBV27 and TRBJ1-2; weak D call: TRBD1 (6 bases). Per the germline V gene, CDR1 is MNHEY and CDR2 is SMNVEV (reference sequence). Trimming removed 5 bases from V and 6 bases from J, with 13 bases in between. CDR3 length equals 13 residues. CDR3 DNA sequence: TGTGCCAGCAGTCCCGACAGGCCCCATGGCTACACCTTC. Encoded protein: CASSPDRPHGYTF.

The genes are TRBV2 and TRBJ1-1; D possibly corresponds to TRBD1 (6 bases). Germline lookup yields CDR1 SNHLY and CDR2 FYNNEI. The germline V and J ends were trimmed by 5 bases and 6 bases, with 19 bases remaining between them. The CDR3 length is 15 residues. CDR3 bases: TGTGCCAGCAGTCCCTCGGGGGGCGGGGCCGCTGAAGCTTTCTTT. Translating gives CASSPSGGGAAEAFF.

Concerning this clonotype: This clone may be a read error of a much larger clone one base away. As DNA, the CDR3 is TGTGCCAGCAGTGAAGAGGGGGACACTGAAGCTTTCTTT. Its translation: CASSEEGDTEAFF. This chain uses TRBV6-1 with TRBJ1-1; weak D call: TRBD1 (6 bases). V gave up 1 base and J gave up 3 bases, with 6 bases separating them. CDR1 and CDR2 from the germline V gene are MNHNS and SASEGT. The CDR3 covers 13 residues.